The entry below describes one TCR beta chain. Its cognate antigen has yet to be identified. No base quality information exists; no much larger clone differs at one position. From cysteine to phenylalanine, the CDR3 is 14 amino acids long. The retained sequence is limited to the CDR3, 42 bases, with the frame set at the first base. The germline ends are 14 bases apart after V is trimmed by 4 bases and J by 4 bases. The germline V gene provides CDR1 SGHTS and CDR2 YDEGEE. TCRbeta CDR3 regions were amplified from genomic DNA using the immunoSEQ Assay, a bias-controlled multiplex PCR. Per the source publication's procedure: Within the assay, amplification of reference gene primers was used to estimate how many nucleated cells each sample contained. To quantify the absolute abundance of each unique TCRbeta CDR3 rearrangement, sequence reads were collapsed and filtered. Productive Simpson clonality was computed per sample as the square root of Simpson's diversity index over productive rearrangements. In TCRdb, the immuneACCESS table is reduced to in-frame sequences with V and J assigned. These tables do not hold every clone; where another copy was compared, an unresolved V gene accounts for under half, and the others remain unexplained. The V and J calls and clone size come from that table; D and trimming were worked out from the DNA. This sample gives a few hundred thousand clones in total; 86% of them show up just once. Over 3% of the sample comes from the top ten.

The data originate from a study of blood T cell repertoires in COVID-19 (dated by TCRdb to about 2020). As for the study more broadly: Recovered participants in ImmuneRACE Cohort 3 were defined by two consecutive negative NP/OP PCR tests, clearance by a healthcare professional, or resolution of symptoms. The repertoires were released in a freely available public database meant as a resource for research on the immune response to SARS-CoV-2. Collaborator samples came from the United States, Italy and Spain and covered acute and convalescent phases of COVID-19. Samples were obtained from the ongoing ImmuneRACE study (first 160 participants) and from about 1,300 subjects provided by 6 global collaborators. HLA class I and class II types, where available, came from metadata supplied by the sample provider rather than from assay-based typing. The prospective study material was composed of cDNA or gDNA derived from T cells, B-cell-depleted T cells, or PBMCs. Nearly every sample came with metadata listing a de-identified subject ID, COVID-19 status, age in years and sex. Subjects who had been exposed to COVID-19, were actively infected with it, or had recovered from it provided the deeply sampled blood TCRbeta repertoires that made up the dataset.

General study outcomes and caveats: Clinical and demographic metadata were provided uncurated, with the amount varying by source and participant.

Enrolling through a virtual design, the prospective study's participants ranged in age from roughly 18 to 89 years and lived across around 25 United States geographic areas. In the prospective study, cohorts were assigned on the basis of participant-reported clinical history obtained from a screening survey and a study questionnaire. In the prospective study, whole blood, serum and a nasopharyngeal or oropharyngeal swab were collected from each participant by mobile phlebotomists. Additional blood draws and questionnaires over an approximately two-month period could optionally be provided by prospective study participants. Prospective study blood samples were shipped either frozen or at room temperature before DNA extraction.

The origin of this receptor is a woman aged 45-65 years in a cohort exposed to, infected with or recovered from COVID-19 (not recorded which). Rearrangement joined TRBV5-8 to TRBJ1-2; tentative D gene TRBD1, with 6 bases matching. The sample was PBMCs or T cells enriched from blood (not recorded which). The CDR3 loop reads CASSLGTFSYGYTF. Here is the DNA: TGTGCCAGCAGCCTAGGGACATTCAGCTATGGCTACACCTTC. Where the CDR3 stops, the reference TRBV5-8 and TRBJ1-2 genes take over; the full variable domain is EAGVTQSPTHLIKTRGQQATLRCSPISGHTSVYWYQQALGLGLQFLLWYDEGEERNRGNFPPRFSGRQFPNYSSELNVNALELEDSALYLCASSLGTFSYGYTFGSGTRLTVV.